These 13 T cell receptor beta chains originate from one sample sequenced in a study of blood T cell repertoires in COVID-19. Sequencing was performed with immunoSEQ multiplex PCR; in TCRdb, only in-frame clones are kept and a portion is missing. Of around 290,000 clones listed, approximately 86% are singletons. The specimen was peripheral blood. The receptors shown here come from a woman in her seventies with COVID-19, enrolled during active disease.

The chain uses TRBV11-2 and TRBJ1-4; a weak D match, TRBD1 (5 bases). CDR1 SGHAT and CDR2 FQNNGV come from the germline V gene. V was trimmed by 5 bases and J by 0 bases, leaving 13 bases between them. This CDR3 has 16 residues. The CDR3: CASSLTASATNEKLFF. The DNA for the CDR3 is TGTGCCAGCAGCCTGACAGCCTCTGCAACTAATGAAAAACTGTTTTTT.

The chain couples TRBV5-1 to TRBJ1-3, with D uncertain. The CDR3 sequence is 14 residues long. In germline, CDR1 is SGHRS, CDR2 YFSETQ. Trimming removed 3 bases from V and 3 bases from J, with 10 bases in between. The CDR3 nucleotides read TGCGCCAGCAGCTCCGATAACAGTGGAAACACCATATATTTT. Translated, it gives CASSSDNSGNTIYF.

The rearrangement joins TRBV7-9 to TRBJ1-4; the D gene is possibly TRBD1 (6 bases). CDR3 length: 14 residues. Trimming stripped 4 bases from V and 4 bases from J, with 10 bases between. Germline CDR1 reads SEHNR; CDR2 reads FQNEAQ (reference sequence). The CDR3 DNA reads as TGTGCCAGCAGCTCCGGACAGTATAATGAAAAACTGTTTTTT. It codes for CASSSGQYNEKLFF. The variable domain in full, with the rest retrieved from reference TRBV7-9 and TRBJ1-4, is DTGVSQNPRHKITKRGQNVTFRCDPISEHNRLYWYRQTLGQGPEFLTYFQNEAQLEKSRLLSDRFSAERPKGSFSTLEIQRTEQGDSAMYLCASSSGQYNEKLFFGSGTQLSVL.

The CDR3 region is CASSFLGDRFRNQPQHF. The CDR3 DNA is TGTGCCAGCAGTTTCCTCGGGGACAGGTTCAGGAATCAGCCCCAGCATTTT. V gene TRBV27 combines with J gene TRBJ1-5; TRBD1 matches at 8 bases. Germline loops: CDR1 MNHEY, CDR2 SMNVEV (reference sequence). This CDR3 spans 17 amino acids. The V segment lost 3 bases and the J segment 4 bases; nucleotides outside the gene matches: 11.

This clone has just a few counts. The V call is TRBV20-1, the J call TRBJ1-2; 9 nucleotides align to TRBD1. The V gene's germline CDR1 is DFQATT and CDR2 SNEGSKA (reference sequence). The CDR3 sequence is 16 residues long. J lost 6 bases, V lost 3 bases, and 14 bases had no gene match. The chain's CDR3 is CSASFLDRGLTDGYTF. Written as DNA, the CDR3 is TGCAGTGCTAGTTTTTTGGACAGGGGCCTTACAGATGGCTACACCTTC.

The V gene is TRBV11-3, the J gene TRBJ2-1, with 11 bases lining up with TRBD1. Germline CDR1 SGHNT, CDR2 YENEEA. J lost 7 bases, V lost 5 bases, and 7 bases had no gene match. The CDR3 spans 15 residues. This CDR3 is CASSPGQGASNEQFF. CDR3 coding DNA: TGTGCCAGCAGCCCAGGACAGGGGGCGAGTAATGAGCAGTTCTTC.

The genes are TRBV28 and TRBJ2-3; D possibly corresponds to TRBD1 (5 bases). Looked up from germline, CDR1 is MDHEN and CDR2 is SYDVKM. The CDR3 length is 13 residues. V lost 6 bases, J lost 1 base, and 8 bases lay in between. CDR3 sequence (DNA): TGTGCCAGCAGGGGGCCGGGCACAGATACGCAGTATTTT. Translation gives CASRGPGTDTQYF.

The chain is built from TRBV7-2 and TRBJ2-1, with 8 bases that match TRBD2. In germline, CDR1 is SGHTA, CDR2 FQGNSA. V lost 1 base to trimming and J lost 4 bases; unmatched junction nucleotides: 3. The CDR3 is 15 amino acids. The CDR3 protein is CASSLGGGPYNEQFF. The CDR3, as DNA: TGTGCCAGCAGCTTAGGCGGGGGGCCATACAATGAGCAGTTCTTC. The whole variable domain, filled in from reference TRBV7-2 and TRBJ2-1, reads GAGVSQSPSNKVTEKGKDVELRCDPISGHTALYWYRQSLGQGLEFLIYFQGNSAPDKSGLPSDRFSAERTGGSVSTLTIQRTQQEDSAVYLCASSLGGGPYNEQFFGPGTRLTVL.

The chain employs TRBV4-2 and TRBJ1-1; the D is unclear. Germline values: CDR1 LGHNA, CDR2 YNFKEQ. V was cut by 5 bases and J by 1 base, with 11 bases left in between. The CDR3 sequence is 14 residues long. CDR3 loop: CASSDVGENTEAFF. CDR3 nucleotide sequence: TGTGCCAGCAGCGACGTTGGAGAGAACACTGAAGCTTTCTTT.

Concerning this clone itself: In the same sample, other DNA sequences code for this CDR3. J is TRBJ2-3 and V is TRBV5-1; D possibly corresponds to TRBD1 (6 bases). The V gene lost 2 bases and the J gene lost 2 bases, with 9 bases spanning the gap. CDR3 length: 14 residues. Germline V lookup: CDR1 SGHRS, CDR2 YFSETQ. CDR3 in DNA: TGCGCCAGCAGCTTAGGGGGATTCACAGATACGCAGTATTTT. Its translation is CASSLGGFTDTQYF. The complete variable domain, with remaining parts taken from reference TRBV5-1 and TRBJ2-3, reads KAGVTQTPRYLIKTRGQQVTLSCSPISGHRSVSWYQQTPGQGLQFLFEYFSETQRNKGNFPGRFSGRQFSNSRSEMNVSTLELGDSALYLCASSLGGFTDTQYFGPGTRLTVL.

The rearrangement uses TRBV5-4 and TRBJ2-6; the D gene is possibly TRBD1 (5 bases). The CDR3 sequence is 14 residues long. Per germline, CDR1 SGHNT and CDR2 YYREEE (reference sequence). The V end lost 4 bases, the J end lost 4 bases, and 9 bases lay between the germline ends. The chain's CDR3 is CASSPGKGANVLTF. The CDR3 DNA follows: TGTGCCAGCAGCCCAGGGAAGGGGGCCAACGTCCTGACTTTC.

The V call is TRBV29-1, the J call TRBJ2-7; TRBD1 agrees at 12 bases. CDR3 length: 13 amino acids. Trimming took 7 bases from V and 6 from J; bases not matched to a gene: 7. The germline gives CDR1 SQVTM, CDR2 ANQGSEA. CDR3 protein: CSGMRDRGPEQYF. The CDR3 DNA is TGCAGCGGTATGCGGGACAGGGGGCCCGAGCAGTACTTC.

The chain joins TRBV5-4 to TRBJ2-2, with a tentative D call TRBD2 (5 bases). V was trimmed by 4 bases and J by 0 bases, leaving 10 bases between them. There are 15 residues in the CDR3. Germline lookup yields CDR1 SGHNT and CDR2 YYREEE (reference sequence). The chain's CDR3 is CASSPPGTNTGELFF. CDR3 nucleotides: TGTGCCAGCAGCCCACCGGGGACGAACACCGGGGAGCTGTTTTTT. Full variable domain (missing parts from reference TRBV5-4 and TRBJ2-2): ETGVTQSPTHLIKTRGQQVTLRCSSQSGHNTVSWYQQALGQGPQFIFQYYREEENGRGNFPPRFSGLQFPNYSSELNVNALELDDSALYLCASSPPGTNTGELFFGEGSRLTVL.